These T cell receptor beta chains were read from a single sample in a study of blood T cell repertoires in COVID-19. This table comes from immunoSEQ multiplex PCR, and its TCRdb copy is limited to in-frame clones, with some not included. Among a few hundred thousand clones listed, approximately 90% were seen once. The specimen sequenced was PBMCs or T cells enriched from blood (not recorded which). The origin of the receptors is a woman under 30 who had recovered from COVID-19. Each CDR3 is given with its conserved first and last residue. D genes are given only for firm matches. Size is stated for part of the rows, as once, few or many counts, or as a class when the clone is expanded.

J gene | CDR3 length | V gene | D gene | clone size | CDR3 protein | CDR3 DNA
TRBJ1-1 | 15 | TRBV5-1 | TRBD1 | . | CASSLVGTDNTEAFF | TGCGCCAGCAGCTTGGTAGGGACAGATAACACTGAAGCTTTCTTT
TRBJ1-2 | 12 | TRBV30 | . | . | CAWSDTNYGYTF | TGTGCCTGGAGTGACACTAACTATGGCTACACCTTC
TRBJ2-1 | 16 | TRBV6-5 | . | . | CASSYSKEDYYNEQFF | TGTGCCAGCAGTTACTCAAAGGAGGATTATTACAATGAGCAGTTCTTC
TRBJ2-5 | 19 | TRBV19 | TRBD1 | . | CASSGRTGPSFLVKETQYF | TGTGCCAGTAGTGGACGGACAGGGCCCTCATTCCTAGTCAAAGAGACCCAGTACTTC
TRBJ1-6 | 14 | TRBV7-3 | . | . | CASSFDGAVSPLHF | TGTGCCAGCAGCTTTGACGGCGCGGTTTCACCCCTCCACTTT
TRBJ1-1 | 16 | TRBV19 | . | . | CASNTGQGGWDTEAFF | TGTGCCAGTAACACTGGGCAGGGAGGTTGGGACACTGAAGCTTTCTTT
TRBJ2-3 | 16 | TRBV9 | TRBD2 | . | CASASGGETVTDTQYF | TGTGCCAGCGCCTCCGGGGGGGAGACGGTCACAGATACGCAGTATTTT
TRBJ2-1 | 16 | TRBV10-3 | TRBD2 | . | CAISPQREGRDNEQFF | TGTGCCATCAGTCCCCAGCGGGAGGGCCGGGACAATGAGCAGTTCTTC
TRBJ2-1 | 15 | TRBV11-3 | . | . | CASSLDWGTYNEQFF | TGTGCCAGCAGCTTAGATTGGGGCACCTACAATGAGCAGTTCTTC
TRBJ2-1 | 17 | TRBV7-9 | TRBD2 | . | CASSPTLAERSYNEQFF | TGTGCCAGCAGCCCCACCCTAGCGGAACGTTCCTACAATGAGCAGTTCTTC
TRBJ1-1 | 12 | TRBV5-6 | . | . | CASSVLQGPAFF | TGTGCCAGCAGTGTGTTGCAGGGCCCGGCTTTCTTT
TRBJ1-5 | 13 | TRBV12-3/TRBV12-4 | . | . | CASSRTANQPQHF | TGTGCCAGCAGTAGGACAGCTAATCAGCCCCAGCATTTT
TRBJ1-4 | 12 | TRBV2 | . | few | CASSGPGEKLFF | TGTGCCAGCAGTGGGCCGGGTGAAAAACTGTTTTTT
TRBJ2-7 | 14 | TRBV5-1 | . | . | CASSFFHEDYEQYF | TGCGCCAGCAGCTTTTTCCATGAGGACTACGAGCAGTACTTC
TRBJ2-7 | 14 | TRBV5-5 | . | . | CASSLPGYSYEQYF | TGTGCCAGCAGCTTGCCAGGGTACTCCTACGAGCAGTACTTC
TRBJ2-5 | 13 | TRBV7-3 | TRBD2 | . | CASSLTGGETQYF | TGTGCCAGCAGCCTAACCGGGGGGGAGACCCAGTACTTC
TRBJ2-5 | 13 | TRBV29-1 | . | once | CSVGSGPQETQYF | TGCAGCGTTGGGAGCGGGCCCCAAGAGACCCAGTACTTC
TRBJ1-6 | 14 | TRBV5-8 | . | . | CASSFAQGGSPLHF | TGTGCCAGCAGCTTTGCACAGGGCGGTTCACCCCTCCACTTT
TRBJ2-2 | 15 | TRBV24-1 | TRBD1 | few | CATSDRDRDPGELFF | TGTGCCACCAGTGACCGCGACAGGGATCCCGGGGAGCTGTTTTTT
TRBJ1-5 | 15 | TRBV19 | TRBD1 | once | CASSPLGQDNQPQHF | TGTGCCAGTAGTCCCTTGGGACAGGACAATCAGCCCCAGCATTTT
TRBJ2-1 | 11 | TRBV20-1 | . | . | CSANRVNEQFF | TGCAGTGCCAACAGGGTTAATGAGCAGTTCTTC
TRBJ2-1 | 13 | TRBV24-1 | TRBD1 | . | CATSDYRGNEQFF | TGTGCCACCAGTGATTACAGGGGCAATGAGCAGTTCTTC
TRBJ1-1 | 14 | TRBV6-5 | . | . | CASSPRTGNTEAFF | TGTGCCAGCAGTCCCCGGACGGGAAACACTGAAGCTTTCTTT
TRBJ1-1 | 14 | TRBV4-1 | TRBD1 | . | CASSRTGGRTEAFF | TGCGCCAGCAGCCGGACAGGGGGCCGTACTGAAGCTTTCTTT
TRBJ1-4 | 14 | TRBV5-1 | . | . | CASSLGQNNEKLFF | TGCGCCAGCAGCTTAGGACAAAATAATGAAAAACTGTTTTTT
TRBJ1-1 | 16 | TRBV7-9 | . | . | CASRPSGGWVNTEAFF | TGTGCCAGCAGGCCGTCGGGGGGCTGGGTGAACACTGAAGCTTTCTTT
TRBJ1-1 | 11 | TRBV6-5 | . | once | CASRQNTEAFF | TGTGCCAGCAGACAGAACACTGAAGCTTTCTTT
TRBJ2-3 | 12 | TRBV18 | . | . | CASSPGQDTQYF | TGTGCCAGCTCACCAGGACAAGATACGCAGTATTTT
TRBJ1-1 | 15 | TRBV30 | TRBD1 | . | CAASRGRILGEEAFF | TGTGCCGCTTCCAGGGGGAGAATACTAGGGGAGGAAGCTTTCTTT
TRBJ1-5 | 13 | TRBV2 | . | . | CASSAGSNQPQHF | TGTGCCAGCAGTGCAGGTAGCAATCAGCCCCAGCATTTT
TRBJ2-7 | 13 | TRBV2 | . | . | CASTRENSYEQYF | TGTGCCAGCACAAGGGAGAACTCCTACGAGCAGTACTTC
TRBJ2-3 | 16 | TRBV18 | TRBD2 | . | CASSRREGLVTDTQYF | TGTGCCAGCTCAAGGCGGGAGGGCCTGGTTACAGATACGCAGTATTTT
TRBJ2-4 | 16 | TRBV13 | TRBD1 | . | CASSFREGAAKNIQYF | TGTGCCAGCAGCTTTCGAGAGGGGGCAGCCAAAAACATTCAGTACTTC
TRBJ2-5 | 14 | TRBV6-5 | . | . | CASSYIDRQETQYF | TGTGCCAGCAGTTACATAGACAGACAAGAGACCCAGTACTTC
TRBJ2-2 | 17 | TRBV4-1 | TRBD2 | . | CASSQGLAGPNTGELFF | TGCGCCAGCAGCCAAGGGCTAGCGGGGCCGAACACCGGGGAGCTGTTTTTT
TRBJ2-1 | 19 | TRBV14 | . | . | CASSQDFWAGRSSYNEQFF | TGTGCCAGCAGCCAAGATTTTTGGGCGGGAAGGAGCTCCTACAATGAGCAGTTCTTC
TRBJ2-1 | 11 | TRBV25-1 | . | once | CASAPVHEQFF | TGTGCCAGCGCGCCCGTGCATGAGCAGTTCTTC
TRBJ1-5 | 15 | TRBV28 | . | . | CASSLIQGDNQPQHF | TGTGCCAGCAGTTTAATACAGGGAGACAATCAGCCCCAGCATTTT
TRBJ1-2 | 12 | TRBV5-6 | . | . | CASSPGEYGYTF | TGTGCCAGCAGTCCGGGGGAATATGGCTACACCTTC
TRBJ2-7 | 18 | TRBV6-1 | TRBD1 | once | CASSVTGTGGVAAYEQYF | TGTGCCAGCAGTGTAACCGGGACAGGGGGAGTGGCAGCCTACGAGCAGTACTTC
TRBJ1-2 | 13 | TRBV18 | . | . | CASSPTEHYGYTF | TGTGCCAGCTCACCTACAGAGCACTATGGCTACACCTTC
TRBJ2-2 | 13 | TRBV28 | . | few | CASKGHPTGELFF | TGTGCCAGCAAAGGACACCCCACCGGGGAGCTGTTTTTT
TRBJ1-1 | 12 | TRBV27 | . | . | CASSLSGQEAFF | TGTGCCAGCAGTTTAAGTGGGCAGGAAGCTTTCTTT
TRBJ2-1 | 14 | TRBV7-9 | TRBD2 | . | CASRPAGTYNEQFF | TGTGCCAGCAGACCAGCGGGAACCTACAATGAGCAGTTCTTC
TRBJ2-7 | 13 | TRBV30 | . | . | CAWSDQGKYEQYF | TGTGCCTGGAGTGATCAGGGAAAGTACGAGCAGTACTTC
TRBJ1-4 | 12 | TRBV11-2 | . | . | CASSRRVEKLFF | TGTGCCAGCAGCCGGAGGGTTGAAAAACTGTTTTTT
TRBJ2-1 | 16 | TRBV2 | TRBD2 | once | CASSGPSGGIQNEQFF | TGTGCCAGCAGTGGACCTAGCGGGGGTATTCAAAATGAGCAGTTCTTC
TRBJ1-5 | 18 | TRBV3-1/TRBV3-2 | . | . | CASRHRRGRDSINQPQHF | TGTGCCAGCAGACATCGAAGGGGTAGAGATTCGATCAATCAGCCCCAGCATTTT
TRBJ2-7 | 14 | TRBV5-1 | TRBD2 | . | CASSLAGTSDEQYF | TGCGCCAGCAGCTTGGCCGGGACTAGCGACGAGCAGTACTTC
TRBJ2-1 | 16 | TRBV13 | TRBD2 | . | CASSLPTAGGLNEQFF | TGTGCCAGCAGCCTCCCCACAGCGGGGGGGCTCAATGAGCAGTTCTTC
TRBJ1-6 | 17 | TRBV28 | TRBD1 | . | CASSIPGQPIHHSPLHF | TGTGCCAGCAGTATACCGGGACAGCCCATACACCATTCACCCCTCCACTTT
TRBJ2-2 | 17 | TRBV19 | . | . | CASRATFRGGVTGELFF | TGTGCCAGTAGGGCCACTTTTAGAGGGGGGGTCACCGGGGAGCTGTTTTTT
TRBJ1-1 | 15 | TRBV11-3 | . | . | CASSSGGTGNTEAFF | TGTGCCAGCAGCTCTGGAGGGACCGGGAACACTGAAGCTTTCTTT
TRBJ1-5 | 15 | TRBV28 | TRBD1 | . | CASRTPQGAEQPQHF | TGTGCCAGCAGAACACCTCAGGGGGCAGAACAGCCCCAGCATTTT
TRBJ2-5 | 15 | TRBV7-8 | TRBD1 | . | CASSLARGLGETQYF | TGTGCCAGCAGCTTAGCTAGGGGGCTTGGAGAGACCCAGTACTTC
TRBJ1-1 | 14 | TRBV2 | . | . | CASSAQGSGTEAFF | TGTGCCAGCAGCGCACAGGGTTCCGGCACTGAAGCTTTCTTT
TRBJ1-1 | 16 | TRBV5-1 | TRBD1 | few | CASSLNNRGLNTEAFF | TGCGCCAGCAGCTTAAATAACAGGGGACTGAACACTGAAGCTTTCTTT
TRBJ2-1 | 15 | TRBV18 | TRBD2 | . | CASSPRLAGGHEQFF | TGTGCCAGCTCACCAAGACTAGCGGGAGGGCATGAGCAGTTCTTC